The 23 T cell receptor beta chains presented below share a single source sample, sequenced in a study of shared clonotypes between healthy human individuals. Naive CD8 cells lacked CD45RO and underwent positive selection for CCR7, leaving out terminally differentiated effector memory CD45RA+ cells. Using immunoSEQ multiplex PCR, the repertoire was profiled, and TCRdb retains in-frame clones only, with some absent. Among just over 2,000,000 clones listed, about 95% were seen once. The sample consisted of naive CD8+ T cells sorted from blood. The receptors originated from a young man in good health.

The V call is TRBV27, the J call TRBJ1-1; 8 nucleotides agree with TRBD1. The trim removed 0 bases at V and 4 bases at J, leaving 4 bases unmatched. CDR1 MNHEY and CDR2 SMNVEV come from the germline V gene (reference sequence). The CDR3 extends over 15 amino acids. CDR3 in amino acids: CASSLSQGAVTEAFF. The CDR3 DNA follows: TGTGCCAGCAGTTTATCCCAGGGGGCGGTCACTGAAGCTTTCTTT.

The chain recombines TRBV7-6 with TRBJ2-5; D perhaps matches TRBD2 (7 bases). V was cut by 5 bases and J by 2 bases, with 15 bases left in between. The CDR3 has 15 amino acids. Per the germline V gene, CDR1 is SGHVS and CDR2 is FNYEAQ. CDR3 region: CASSPRGAVQETQYF. CDR3 coding DNA: TGTGCCAGCAGCCCTCGGGGGGCGGTACAAGAGACCCAGTACTTC.

J is TRBJ2-1 and V is TRBV28, with unresolved D. Between the trimmed V and J ends, which lost 7 bases and 16 bases, there was a span of 17 bases. Germline assignment: CDR1 MDHEN and CDR2 SYDVKM. The CDR3 contains 11 residues. The CDR3 protein is CASTNLWPLFF. The DNA of the CDR3 is TGTGCCAGCACAAACCTATGGCCCCTTTTCTTC.

The rearrangement uses TRBV6-5 and TRBJ2-7; no firm D call. V lost 2 bases to trimming and J lost 0 bases, with 8 bases between them. There are 14 residues in the CDR3. Germline CDR1 is MNHEY and CDR2 is SVGAGI. The CDR3 is CASSYVSNSYEQYF. The CDR3 DNA is TGTGCCAGCAGTTACGTCTCTAACTCCTACGAGCAGTACTTC.

The chain uses TRBV5-4 and TRBJ2-7, with 13 nucleotides matching TRBD2. The CDR3 consists of 16 residues. Germline CDR1 SGHNT, CDR2 YYREEE (reference sequence). J gave up 6 bases and V 4 bases, and 10 bases lay outside the gene matches. The CDR3 DNA reads TGTGCCAGCAGCCCTAAGGGACTAGCGGGAATGGGCGAGCAGTACTTC. Translating it yields CASSPKGLAGMGEQYF.

This rearrangement joins TRBV10-3 to TRBJ1-5; D not certain. The ends were cut back, 2 bases at V and 4 bases at J, with 6 bases in the middle. Germline values: CDR1 ENHRY, CDR2 SYGVKD. CDR3 length equals 13 residues. CDR3 in amino acids: CAISEEENQPQHF. The CDR3 DNA reads as TGTGCCATCAGTGAGGAAGAAAATCAGCCCCAGCATTTT.

The rearrangement joins TRBV28 to TRBJ1-5; D unclear. CDR3 size: 14 residues. The V and J ends lost 3 bases and 0 bases respectively, with 6 bases between them. In germline, CDR1 is MDHEN, CDR2 SYDVKM. Written as DNA, the CDR3 is TGTGCCAGCAGTTTGAGGCTTAGCAATCAGCCCCAGCATTTT. This encodes CASSLRLSNQPQHF.

The genes are TRBV6-6 and TRBJ1-2; D not resolved. This CDR3 has 16 amino acids. Trimming stripped 0 bases from V and 5 bases from J, with 16 bases between. Germline loops: CDR1 MNHNY, CDR2 SVGAGI (reference sequence). DNA for the CDR3: TGTGCCAGCAGTTACTCCCTTCCCACAGAGTATTATGGCTACACCTTC. This codes for CASSYSLPTEYYGYTF.

Comments on this clone: Different DNA sequences within this sample yield the same CDR3. The chain is built from TRBV11-2 and TRBJ2-7, with TRBD1 matching 7 bases. This CDR3 has 13 amino acids. After removal of 4 bases from V and 2 bases from J, the junction contained 2 bases not matched to a gene. Germline loops: CDR1 SGHAT, CDR2 FQNNGV. CDR3 bases: TGTGCCAGCAGCTCAGACAGGGCCTACGAGCAGTACTTC. It yields the protein CASSSDRAYEQYF.

The count of this clone is one. The chain couples TRBV29-1 to TRBJ2-1, with 8 nucleotides matching TRBD2. V shed 6 bases, J shed 5 bases, and the junction held 6 bases outside the gene matches. The CDR3 sequence is 13 residues long. Germline loops: CDR1 SQVTM, CDR2 ANQGSEA. The CDR3 bases are TGCAGCGTCGACAAACTAGCGGACAATGAGCAGTTCTTC. Translating it yields CSVDKLADNEQFF.

This chain connects TRBV27 to TRBJ2-1; no clear D gene. Germline lookup yields CDR1 MNHEY and CDR2 SMNVEV (reference sequence). Trimming stripped 0 bases from V and 4 bases from J, with 13 bases between. This CDR3 has 16 residues. The CDR3 coding sequence is TGTGCCAGCAGTTTATCCCCTTGGACGGCTTACAATGAGCAGTTCTTC. This sequence encodes CASSLSPWTAYNEQFF.

The rearrangement links TRBV6-5 to TRBJ1-1; 7 nucleotides match TRBD1. Trimming at V came to 5 bases and at J to 5 bases, leaving 2 bases not matched to a gene. The CDR3 consists of 12 residues. CDR1 and CDR2 (germline): MNHEY, SVGAGI. CDR3 sequence (DNA): TGTGCCAGCAGTCACAGGGGAACTGAAGCTTTCTTT. This encodes CASSHRGTEAFF.

The chain is built from TRBV2 and TRBJ2-1; D gene uncertain. V lost 5 bases and J 0 bases, leaving 14 bases between the germline ends. Germline-derived CDR1 and CDR2 are SNHLY and FYNNEI. The CDR3 extends over 16 amino acids. CDR3 nucleotide sequence: TGTGCCAGCAGTCCCAGCTATATGGGCTCCTACAATGAGCAGTTCTTC. Translation: CASSPSYMGSYNEQFF. Complete variable domain (other parts from reference TRBV2 and TRBJ2-1): EPEVTQTPSHQVTQMGQEVILRCVPISNHLYFYWYRQILGQKVEFLVSFYNNEISEKSEIFDDQFSVERPDGSNFTLKIRSTKLEDSAMYFCASSPSYMGSYNEQFFGPGTRLTVL.

This chain connects TRBV7-9 to TRBJ2-1, with D perhaps TRBD1 (5 bases). The CDR3 contains 16 residues. Germline V gene data show CDR1 as SEHNR and CDR2 as FQNEAQ (reference sequence). V lost 5 bases to trimming and J lost 3 bases, with 17 bases between them. As DNA, the CDR3 is TGTGCCAGCAGCGCAGGGCAGGGAAGGGACTACAATGAGCAGTTCTTC. Translating gives CASSAGQGRDYNEQFF. Together with reference TRBV7-9 and TRBJ2-1, the CDR3 gives the full variable domain: DTGVSQNPRHKITKRGQNVTFRCDPISEHNRLYWYRQTLGQGPEFLTYFQNEAQLEKSRLLSDRFSAERPKGSFSTLEIQRTEQGDSAMYLCASSAGQGRDYNEQFFGPGTRLTVL.

This chain connects TRBV7-6 to TRBJ2-7; D possibly corresponds to TRBD2 (6 bases). Germline CDR1 reads SGHVS; CDR2 reads FNYEAQ. V was clipped by 5 bases and J by 3 bases, with 17 bases between them. The CDR3 covers 15 residues. The CDR3 region has the DNA TGTGCCAGCAGCCCGGGGGACTTCGGGATCTACGAGCAGTACTTC. Protein product: CASSPGDFGIYEQYF.

This chain uses TRBV6-5 with TRBJ2-1; TRBD1 is a possible D gene (6 bases). The CDR3 runs 13 residues. CDR1 MNHEY and CDR2 SVGAGI come from the germline V gene. V was cut by 4 bases and J by 8 bases, with 12 bases left in between. DNA for the CDR3: TGTGCCAGCAGTTTCAGGGGTTACGATGAGCAGTTCTTC. It yields the protein CASSFRGYDEQFF.

The chain combines TRBV4-3 with TRBJ2-7, with a weak D call TRBD2 (6 bases). Germline V gives CDR1 LGHNA, CDR2 YSLEER. The CDR3 extends over 14 amino acids. V lost 4 bases and J lost 1, with 11 bases in between. CDR3 bases: TGCGCCAGCAGCCCCGAGGCGGGATCCTACGAGCAGTACTTC. This encodes CASSPEAGSYEQYF.

In nucleotides, the CDR3 is TGTGCTAGTGGTGACGCCGGGACAGGGGCTTACGAGCAGTACTTC. It yields the protein CASGDAGTGAYEQYF. This chain connects TRBV12-5 to TRBJ2-7, with 10 bases lining up with TRBD1. Germline loops: CDR1 LGHNT, CDR2 FRNRAP. The CDR3 sequence is 15 residues long. J gave up 4 bases and V 5 bases, and 8 bases lay outside the gene matches.

The chain uses TRBV9 and TRBJ1-2; the match to TRBD1 covers 7 bases. Germline V gene sequence: CDR1 SGDLS, CDR2 YYNGEE. Germline trimming cut 3 bases from V and 6 bases from J; bases unmatched to any gene: 17. This CDR3 is 17 amino acids long. The CDR3 loop is CASSARFLGTEVDGYTF. DNA of the CDR3: TGTGCCAGCAGCGCCCGTTTCCTTGGGACAGAAGTTGATGGCTACACCTTC.

This clone came up once. The chain carries TRBV9 and TRBJ2-3; D gene unclear. CDR3 length: 15 residues. Trimming shortened V by 0 bases and J by 6 bases, and 14 bases separated the two germline ends. In germline, CDR1 is SGDLS, CDR2 YYNGEE. CDR3 sequence: CASSVAPPLWDTQYF. The DNA of the CDR3 is TGTGCCAGCAGCGTAGCCCCCCCCCTCTGGGATACGCAGTATTTT.

V is TRBV5-1 and J is TRBJ1-4; 9 positions match TRBD1. CDR3 length: 16 residues. CDR1 is SGHRS and CDR2 is YFSETQ in the germline V gene. J lost 2 bases, V lost 5 bases, and 7 bases had no gene match. For the CDR3, the DNA is TGCGCCAGCAGTCCCGGACAGGGGACCACTAATGAAAAACTGTTTTTT. This codes for CASSPGQGTTNEKLFF.

The chain links TRBV13 to TRBJ2-1; possibly TRBD1 for D (6 bases). There are 18 residues in the CDR3. V was pared by 2 bases and J by 4 bases, with 21 bases between. Germline-derived CDR1 and CDR2 are PRHDT and FYEKMQ (reference sequence). CDR3 protein: CASSLLMTGEDWYNEQFF. The CDR3, as DNA: TGTGCCAGCAGCTTATTGATGACAGGCGAAGATTGGTACAATGAGCAGTTCTTC.

V is TRBV7-6 and J is TRBJ2-1; 7 bases map to TRBD2. The trim removed 4 bases at V and 0 bases at J, leaving 9 bases unmatched. From germline, CDR1 is SGHVS and CDR2 FNYEAQ. The CDR3 length is 17 residues. CDR3 nucleotides: TGTGCCAGCAGCTCGCCGGGGAGGGGCCTCTCCTACAATGAGCAGTTCTTC. This encodes CASSSPGRGLSYNEQFF.